Below, 30 T cell receptor beta chains from the same sample are listed, as sequenced in a study of cytomegalovirus exposure and HLA in healthy donors. Primers for the PCR totalled 60 Vbeta and 13 Jbeta. Sequenced by immunoSEQ multiplex PCR; TCRdb stores in-frame clones only, minus some. The repertoire has 140,000 or so clones, less than 9.5% of them found once; the top ten carry approximately 1.8%. The sequenced sample was PBMCs. The source of these receptors is a male donor in good health and CMV-seronegative.

This clone was seen a few times. V and J are TRBV7-3 and TRBJ2-7, with 13 bases that match TRBD2. Per germline, CDR1 SGHTA and CDR2 FQGTGA. The CDR3 totals 14 residues. J was trimmed by 5 bases and V by 3 bases; bases with no gene match: 1. CDR3 DNA sequence: TGTGCCAGCAGCTTCGGACTAGCGGGAGACGAGCAGTACTTC. Encoded protein: CASSFGLAGDEQYF. Supplemented by reference TRBV7-3 and TRBJ2-7, the full variable domain reads GAGVSQTPSNKVTEKGKYVELRCDPISGHTALYWYRQSLGQGPEFLIYFQGTGAADDSGLPNDRFFAVRPEGSVSTLKIQRTERGDSAVYLCASSFGLAGDEQYFGPGTRLTVT.

This clone came up a few times. The chain uses TRBV2 and TRBJ2-1; perhaps TRBD1 as D (5 bases). The length of the CDR3 is 12 residues. V was pared by 5 bases and J by 8 bases, with 10 bases between. Germline V gene sequence: CDR1 SNHLY, CDR2 FYNNEI. CDR3 in amino acids: CASSPQGHEQFF. As DNA, the CDR3 is TGTGCCAGCAGTCCTCAGGGCCATGAGCAGTTCTTC. Drawing the rest from reference TRBV2 and TRBJ2-1, the complete variable domain is EPEVTQTPSHQVTQMGQEVILRCVPISNHLYFYWYRQILGQKVEFLVSFYNNEISEKSEIFDDQFSVERPDGSNFTLKIRSTKLEDSAMYFCASSPQGHEQFFGPGTRLTVL.

This chain joins TRBV19 and TRBJ1-5; 8 bases agree with TRBD1. The CDR3 is 15 amino acids. Per germline, CDR1 LNHDA and CDR2 SQIVND (reference sequence). V was clipped by 6 bases and J by 4 bases; unmatched bases: 8. The DNA for the CDR3 is TGTGCCAGTAGGACGACAGGGGCCGAGAATCAGCCCCAGCATTTT. It encodes CASRTTGAENQPQHF.

This chain links TRBV6-5 with TRBJ1-5; 8 nucleotides match TRBD1. Germline loops: CDR1 MNHEY, CDR2 SVGAGI. V was clipped by 6 bases and J by 5 bases; unmatched bases: 9. The CDR3 consists of 15 residues. The CDR3 region has the DNA TGTGCCAGCAGACTCACAGGGGGAAGGGATCAGCCCCAGCATTTT. It yields the protein CASRLTGGRDQPQHF.

This clone appeared a single time. Different DNA sequences within this sample yield the same CDR3. The chain combines TRBV4-2 with TRBJ2-7; 8 nucleotides align to TRBD2. CDR1 and CDR2 from the germline V gene are LGHNA and YNFKEQ. With V trimmed by 4 bases and J by 6 bases, 11 bases remained unmatched. The CDR3 runs to 15 residues. The CDR3: CASSPWDTAGGEQYF. In DNA form, the CDR3 reads TGTGCCAGCAGCCCCTGGGACACGGCGGGGGGCGAGCAGTACTTC.

The table lists this clone with a few counts. The rearrangement joins TRBV4-3 to TRBJ2-2, with TRBD2 matching 8 bases. The CDR3 covers 18 residues. V lost 3 bases to trimming and J lost 1 base; unmatched junction nucleotides: 10. CDR1 is LGHNA, CDR2 YSLEER, per germline. The CDR3 loop is CASSHPLIAGRNTGELFF. CDR3 DNA: TGCGCCAGCAGCCATCCCTTAATAGCGGGGAGGAACACCGGGGAGCTGTTTTTT.

CDR3 sequence: CASSVEGASGNTIYF. CDR3 bases: TGTGCCAGCAGCGTAGAAGGGGCCTCTGGAAACACCATATATTTT. V usage is TRBV9 and J usage is TRBJ1-3; the D gene is possibly TRBD1 (5 bases). The ends were cut back, 0 bases at V and 0 bases at J, with 7 bases in the middle. Germline assignment: CDR1 SGDLS and CDR2 YYNGEE. This CDR3 has 15 amino acids.

A few counts support this clone. The genes are TRBV10-3 and TRBJ1-1, with 9 bases identical to TRBD1. Germline V gene sequence: CDR1 ENHRY, CDR2 SYGVKD. The CDR3 contains 13 residues. V was clipped by 4 bases and J by 7 bases; unmatched bases: 4. CDR3 residues: CAISGTGDGEAFF. DNA of the CDR3: TGTGCCATCAGTGGGACAGGGGACGGTGAAGCTTTCTTT.

V usage is TRBV9 and J usage is TRBJ2-2, with D tentatively TRBD1 (5 bases). V was cut by 1 base and J by 6 bases, with 10 bases left in between. Germline V gene lookup returns CDR1 SGDLS and CDR2 YYNGEE. CDR3 length: 14 residues. CDR3 in DNA: TGTGCCAGCAGCGTAAAGGGGTTGGCCGGGGAGCTGTTTTTT. Its translation: CASSVKGLAGELFF.

The V call is TRBV2, the J call TRBJ2-1; the match to TRBD2 covers 12 bases. Losses at the gene ends were 5 bases for V and 9 bases for J; bases not matched to a gene: 5. Germline lookup yields CDR1 SNHLY and CDR2 FYNNEI. The length of the CDR3 is 14 residues. This CDR3 reads CASSRTSGKVEQFF. The CDR3 nucleotides are TGTGCCAGCAGTCGGACTAGCGGGAAGGTTGAGCAGTTCTTC.

This clone was detected only a few times. The rearrangement links TRBV23-1 to TRBJ1-1; 7 bases match TRBD1. TRBV23-1 is flagged as an ORF with uncertain function. This CDR3 has 15 residues. The trim removed 3 bases at V and 1 base at J, leaving 5 bases unmatched. CDR3: CASSQSGGENTEAFF. Written as DNA, the CDR3 is TGCGCCAGCAGTCAGTCAGGGGGAGAGAACACTGAAGCTTTCTTT.

V usage is TRBV4-1 and J usage is TRBJ1-3; 9 nucleotides align to TRBD1. V dropped 3 bases and J dropped 5; count of bases not matched to a gene: 8. CDR1 and CDR2 from the germline V gene are MGHRA and YSYEKL. The CDR3 has 16 residues. CDR3 residues: CASSHFLGQGRNTIYF. The CDR3 region has the DNA TGCGCCAGCAGCCACTTCCTTGGACAGGGGAGAAACACCATATATTTT.

The chain links TRBV5-1 to TRBJ2-2; 7 bases map to TRBD1. With V trimmed by 0 bases and J by 0 bases, 5 bases remained unmatched. The germline CDR1 and CDR2 sequences are SGHRS and YFSETQ. The CDR3 sequence is 17 residues long. CDR3 DNA sequence: TGCGCCAGCAGCTTGGGGTGGGGACAGTCGAACACCGGGGAGCTGTTTTTT. It specifies CASSLGWGQSNTGELFF. The whole variable domain, remainder taken from reference TRBV5-1 and TRBJ2-2, is KAGVTQTPRYLIKTRGQQVTLSCSPISGHRSVSWYQQTPGQGLQFLFEYFSETQRNKGNFPGRFSGRQFSNSRSEMNVSTLELGDSALYLCASSLGWGQSNTGELFFGEGSRLTVL.

The rearrangement links TRBV10-1 to TRBJ1-4; no definite D call. Trimming removed 0 bases from V and 0 bases from J, with 11 bases in between. The CDR3 has 17 residues. The germline gives CDR1 WNHNN, CDR2 SYGVQD (reference sequence). The CDR3 coding sequence is TGCGCCAGCAGTGAGTCAGGTCACGGGGCAACTAATGAAAAACTGTTTTTT. It encodes CASSESGHGATNEKLFF.

This chain uses TRBV29-1 with TRBJ2-4; D is ambiguous. The CDR3 totals 15 residues. Deletions cut 0 bases from V and 5 bases from J, with 14 bases between. In germline, CDR1 is SQVTM, CDR2 ANQGSEA. Here the CDR3 reads CSVEDHYGLENIQYF. The CDR3 DNA reads TGCAGCGTTGAAGATCATTACGGGTTAGAAAACATTCAGTACTTC.

The rearrangement joins TRBV7-8 to TRBJ2-1, with TRBD2 matching over 13 bases. The germline V gene encodes CDR1 SGHVS and CDR2 FQNEAQ. V lost 1 base, J lost 10 bases, and 13 bases stayed unmatched. CDR3 length equals 18 residues. CDR3 region: CASSLGPGTSGRGIEQFF. The CDR3 nucleotides are TGTGCCAGCAGCTTAGGGCCTGGTACTAGCGGGAGGGGGATAGAGCAGTTCTTC.

In its sample, this clone was seen a few times. The chain joins TRBV7-9 to TRBJ2-2; 7 positions agree with TRBD2. The CDR3 sequence is 16 residues long. Trimming at V came to 0 bases and at J to 6 bases, leaving 7 bases not matched to a gene. Germline V gene data show CDR1 as SEHNR and CDR2 as FQNEAQ (reference sequence). DNA for the CDR3: TGTGCCAGCAGCTTAGCATCCAGCGGGGACGCCGGGGAGCTGTTTTTT. It is translated as CASSLASSGDAGELFF.

This clone has only a few counts. V gene TRBV4-2 combines with J gene TRBJ1-6; D unresolved. V shed 0 bases and J shed 11 bases, with 14 bases lying between them. Germline assignment: CDR1 LGHNA and CDR2 YNFKEQ. The CDR3 is 15 amino acids. The CDR3 nucleotides are TGTGCCAGCAGCCAAGATTTGTTGGGGAGGGCACCCCTCCACTTT. Amino acid sequence: CASSQDLLGRAPLHF.

This clone was counted only a few times. The V and J genes are TRBV18 and TRBJ2-1, with 7 positions matching TRBD2. After removal of 2 bases from V and 7 bases from J, the junction contained 14 bases not matched to a gene. Germline CDR1 is KGHSH and CDR2 is LQKENI. This CDR3 spans 17 amino acids. The CDR3 DNA reads TGTGCCAGCTCACCAACGGATCAAGCGGGATGGGCAAATGAGCAGTTCTTC. The encoded protein is CASSPTDQAGWANEQFF.

This clone was seen a handful of times. CDR3 amino acids: CASSPPRRSNQPQHF. The DNA for the CDR3 is TGTGCCAGCTCACCTCCTCGGAGGAGCAATCAGCCCCAGCATTTT. The chain joins TRBV18 to TRBJ1-5; D is undetermined. V was pared by 3 bases and J by 1 base, with 10 bases between. This CDR3 spans 15 amino acids. CDR1 and CDR2 from the germline V gene are KGHSH and LQKENI.

The chain combines TRBV18 with TRBJ1-5; tentative D call: TRBD1 (5 bases). CDR3 length: 14 residues. Deletions cut 5 bases from V and 3 bases from J, with 11 bases between. CDR1 is KGHSH, CDR2 LQKENI, per germline. Here the CDR3 reads CASSYGHNNQPQHF. Written as DNA, the CDR3 is TGTGCCAGCTCATACGGACACAACAATCAGCCCCAGCATTTT.

This rearrangement joins TRBV11-2 to TRBJ2-6; TRBD2 might be the D (5 bases). The CDR3 has 18 residues. Germline CDR1 SGHAT, CDR2 FQNNGV. Trimming stripped 0 bases from V and 1 base from J, with 13 bases between. CDR3 sequence: CASSLERGLRSGANVLTF. The CDR3 DNA follows: TGTGCCAGCAGCTTAGAACGCGGACTGCGATCTGGGGCCAACGTCCTGACTTTC.

The gene calls are TRBV28 and TRBJ1-1, with a possible D match to TRBD1 (5 bases). The CDR3 sequence is 13 residues long. The germline gives CDR1 MDHEN, CDR2 SYDVKM. V was clipped by 8 bases and J by 4 bases, with 14 bases between them. The CDR3 region is CASRGGGGTEAFF. CDR3 bases: TGTGCCAGCCGCGGGGGGGGAGGCACTGAAGCTTTCTTT.

This chain links TRBV27 with TRBJ2-1, with 12 bases matching TRBD2. This CDR3 has 15 amino acids. J was trimmed by 4 bases and V by 6 bases; bases with no gene match: 4. The germline CDR1 and CDR2 sequences are MNHEY and SMNVEV (reference sequence). The chain's CDR3 is CASSRLAGGYNEQFF. The DNA for the CDR3 is TGTGCCAGCAGCCGGCTAGCGGGAGGGTACAATGAGCAGTTCTTC.

As DNA, the CDR3 is TGTGCCAGTAGTCCCAGCGGGGCCGCAGATACGCAGTATTTT. Encoded protein: CASSPSGAADTQYF. V gene TRBV19 combines with J gene TRBJ2-3, with 7 nucleotides matching TRBD2. CDR1 LNHDA and CDR2 SQIVND come from the germline V gene (reference sequence). The ends lost 5 bases at V and 4 bases at J; junction bases unmatched: 6. This CDR3 contains 14 residues.

This clone has a handful of counts. The chain links TRBV6-5 to TRBJ1-6; unclear D gene. This CDR3 contains 15 residues. Trimming took 4 bases from V and 0 from J, leaving 7 bases between them. Germline CDR1 and CDR2: MNHEY and SVGAGI. For the CDR3, the DNA is TGTGCCAGCAGTTGGTCAGGCTCCTATAATTCACCCCTCCACTTT. It specifies CASSWSGSYNSPLHF.

The chain recombines TRBV9 with TRBJ1-1; TRBD1 is a possible D gene (6 bases). This CDR3 has 16 amino acids. V was shortened by 3 bases and J by 0 bases, with 15 bases between the two germline ends. Germline assignment: CDR1 SGDLS and CDR2 YYNGEE. CDR3 in DNA: TGTGCCAGCAGCGCAGGGCGGGGGGGCATGAACACTGAAGCTTTCTTT. Protein product: CASSAGRGGMNTEAFF.

J is TRBJ1-6 and V is TRBV2; D remains unclear. Germline loops: CDR1 SNHLY, CDR2 FYNNEI. V was pared by 7 bases and J by 10 bases, with 14 bases between. The CDR3 runs to 13 residues. The CDR3 region has the DNA TGTGCCAGCATCGAGGGCGCCATCTCACCCCTCCACTTT. Its translation: CASIEGAISPLHF.

This clone was observed a handful of times. Here the CDR3 DNA reads TGTGCCAGCAGTGACCCGACCCCTGGAGGGGAAAAACTGTTTTTT. Amino acids: CASSDPTPGGEKLFF. This chain connects TRBV28 to TRBJ1-4; D remains ambiguous. Trimming shortened V by 5 bases and J by 8 bases, and 18 bases separated the two germline ends. Germline CDR1 reads MDHEN; CDR2 reads SYDVKM. The CDR3 sequence is 15 residues long.

V usage is TRBV5-4 and J usage is TRBJ2-4; 9 bases are a match to TRBD2. The germline gives CDR1 SGHNT, CDR2 YYREEE (reference sequence). The CDR3 is 17 residues long. The V and J ends lost 6 bases and 0 bases, in that order; junction bases with no gene match: 10. CDR3 bases: TGTGCCAGCACCCCCGGGGAAGCGGGAGGAGCCAAAAACATTCAGTACTTC. Amino acids: CASTPGEAGGAKNIQYF.